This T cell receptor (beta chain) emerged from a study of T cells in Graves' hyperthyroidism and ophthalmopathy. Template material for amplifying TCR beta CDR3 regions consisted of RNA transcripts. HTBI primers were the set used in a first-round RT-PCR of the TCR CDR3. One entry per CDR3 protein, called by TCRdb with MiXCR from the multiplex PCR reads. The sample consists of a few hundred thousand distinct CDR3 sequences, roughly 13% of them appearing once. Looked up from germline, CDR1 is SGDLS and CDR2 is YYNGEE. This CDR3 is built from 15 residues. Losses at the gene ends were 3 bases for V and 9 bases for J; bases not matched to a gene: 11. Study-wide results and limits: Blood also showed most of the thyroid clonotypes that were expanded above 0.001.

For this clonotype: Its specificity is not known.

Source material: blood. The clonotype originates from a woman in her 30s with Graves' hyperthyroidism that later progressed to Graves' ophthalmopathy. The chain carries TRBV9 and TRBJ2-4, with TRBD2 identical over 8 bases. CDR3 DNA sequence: TGTGCCAGCAGCGCCCCACCGGGGGGGGAGAGCATTCAGTACTTC. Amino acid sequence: CASSAPPGGESIQYF.